One and the same sample provided the 32 T cell receptor beta chains below, sequenced in a study of T cell responses to AZD1222 COVID-19 vaccine. The data were produced by immunoSEQ multiplex PCR, yet TCRdb's version contains in-frame clones alone and is incomplete. The sample consists of hundreds of thousands of clones, more than 85% of them appearing once. The sequenced sample was peripheral blood, obtained on day 0 of MenACWY control vaccination. The receptors derive from an adult in good health.

The V call is TRBV7-2, the J call TRBJ2-3; 9 nucleotides agree with TRBD2. Looked up from germline, CDR1 is SGHTA and CDR2 is FQGNSA. This CDR3 contains 15 residues. The junction had 4 bases not matched to a gene; V was cut back by 5 bases and J by 1 base. The CDR3 spells CASSRGGGGTDTQYF. The CDR3 bases are TGTGCCAGCAGCCGCGGGGGGGGAGGCACAGATACGCAGTATTTT.

As DNA, the CDR3 is TGTGCCTGGAGTGGTCTGACTAGCGGATTCAATGAGCAGTTCTTC. This codes for CAWSGLTSGFNEQFF. This chain links TRBV30 with TRBJ2-1; 9 positions agree with TRBD2. Germline values: CDR1 GTSNPN, CDR2 SVGIG (reference sequence). After removal of 1 base from V and 6 bases from J, the junction contained 7 bases not matched to a gene. The CDR3 length is 15 residues.

V is TRBV3-1 (or the pseudogene TRBV3-2) and J is TRBJ2-2; no clear D gene. The germline V gene has CDR1 LGHDT and CDR2 YNNKEL (reference sequence). Trimming took off 7 bases at V and 4 bases at J, with 19 bases between the two ends. CDR3 length equals 16 residues. The CDR3 DNA sequence: TGTGCCAGCACAGGCGGAACGGGCCCGGTCACCGGGGAGCTGTTTTTT. The encoded protein is CASTGGTGPVTGELFF.

J is TRBJ1-5 and V is TRBV4-2; no clear D gene. V lost 0 bases to trimming and J lost 3 bases, with 9 bases between them. Germline V gene sequence: CDR1 LGHNA, CDR2 YNFKEQ. The CDR3 loop spans 15 amino acids. The CDR3 loop is CASSQEGGANQPQHF. The CDR3 bases are TGTGCCAGCAGCCAAGAAGGCGGCGCCAATCAGCCCCAGCATTTT.

This chain links TRBV3-1 (or the pseudogene TRBV3-2) with TRBJ1-1; no clear D. V lost 4 bases and J lost 6, with 12 bases in between. This CDR3 has 13 amino acids. CDR1 and CDR2 from the germline V gene are LGHDT and YNNKEL (reference sequence). As DNA, the CDR3 is TGTGCCAGCAGCCCTCGTGGCGGAGCTGAAGCTTTCTTT. Residues: CASSPRGGAEAFF.

This chain links TRBV27 with TRBJ1-6; no firm D call. The CDR3 spans 13 residues. Germline CDR1 MNHEY, CDR2 SMNVEV (reference sequence). The V gene lost 3 bases and the J gene lost 6 bases, with 6 bases spanning the gap. CDR3 DNA: TGTGCCAGCAGTTTGGTGTTTAATTCACCCCTCCACTTT. Translating gives CASSLVFNSPLHF.

The chain joins TRBV30 to TRBJ1-2; tentatively, D is TRBD1 (6 bases). V was shortened by 1 base and J by 7 bases, with 10 bases between the two germline ends. CDR3 size: 12 residues. Germline CDR1 reads GTSNPN; CDR2 reads SVGIG (reference sequence). Here the CDR3 reads CAWSGGRAGYTF. The CDR3 DNA follows: TGTGCCTGGAGTGGGGGGCGGGCTGGCTACACCTTC.

This clone was detected once. This chain's CDR3 is CATGLAGTPGELFF. Here the CDR3 DNA reads TGTGCCACAGGACTAGCGGGGACTCCCGGGGAGCTGTTTTTT. The J gene is TRBJ2-2, the V gene TRBV2, with 12 bases aligning to TRBD2. The germline gives CDR1 SNHLY, CDR2 FYNNEI. Trimming cost V 10 bases and J 6 bases; bases outside gene matches: 6. CDR3 length: 14 amino acids.

V usage is TRBV7-2 and J usage is TRBJ1-1; D is ambiguous. CDR3 size: 15 residues. Between the trimmed V and J ends, which lost 1 base and 0 bases, there was a span of 9 bases. Germline CDR1 and CDR2: SGHTA and FQGNSA. CDR3 region: CASSLGAGLNTEAFF. CDR3 sequence (DNA): TGTGCCAGCAGCTTAGGGGCGGGCCTGAACACTGAAGCTTTCTTT.

The chain is built from TRBV5-1 and TRBJ2-1, with a possible D match to TRBD2 (6 bases). Germline-derived CDR1 and CDR2 are SGHRS and YFSETQ. This CDR3 has 14 residues. V lost 1 base and J 7 bases, leaving 12 bases between the germline ends. The CDR3 region is CASSLLLAWNEQFF. The CDR3 DNA sequence: TGCGCCAGCAGCTTGTTACTAGCTTGGAATGAGCAGTTCTTC.

V gene TRBV3-1 (or the pseudogene TRBV3-2) combines with J gene TRBJ1-1, with a weak D call TRBD1 (5 bases). The CDR3 loop spans 10 amino acids. V was shortened by 11 bases and J by 11 bases, with 15 bases between the two germline ends. Germline values: CDR1 LGHDT, CDR2 YNNKEL (reference sequence). The CDR3 spells CAAGREGAFF. The CDR3 coding sequence is TGTGCCGCCGGGAGGGAGGGGGCTTTCTTT.

The CDR3 sequence is CASSTDPSVRLNTEAFF. The CDR3 DNA reads TGCGCCAGCAGCACAGACCCCTCGGTCCGCCTGAACACTGAAGCTTTCTTT. The chain combines TRBV10-1 with TRBJ1-1, with D unresolved. Germline assignment: CDR1 WNHNN and CDR2 SYGVQD (reference sequence). The CDR3 extends over 17 amino acids. The V gene lost 6 bases and the J gene lost 0 bases, with 20 bases spanning the gap.

The chain has TRBV6-5 and TRBJ2-2, with D possibly being TRBD1 (6 bases). V was cut by 10 bases and J by 3 bases, with 15 bases left in between. CDR1 and CDR2 from the germline V gene are MNHEY and SVGAGI. The CDR3 is made up of 14 amino acids. This CDR3 reads CAIRTVSYTGELFF. The CDR3, as DNA: TGTGCCATAAGGACAGTTTCGTACACCGGGGAGCTGTTTTTT.

The rearrangement uses TRBV9 and TRBJ1-4, with 8 bases lining up with TRBD1. Germline assignment: CDR1 SGDLS and CDR2 YYNGEE. The CDR3 loop spans 15 amino acids. V shed 4 bases, J shed 2 bases, and the junction held 4 bases outside the gene matches. The CDR3 sequence: CASSPRQGTNEKLFF. CDR3 DNA sequence: TGTGCCAGCAGCCCCCGACAGGGGACTAATGAAAAACTGTTTTTT.

The rearrangement links TRBV24-1 to TRBJ2-1, with D unclear. CDR1 and CDR2 from the germline V gene are KGHDR and SFDVKD. The CDR3 loop spans 11 amino acids. Trimming pared 7 bases from V and 5 bases from J, leaving 5 bases between. The CDR3 DNA follows: TGTGCCACCAGCTGGGACAATGAGCAGTTCTTC. Its translation: CATSWDNEQFF.

The V call is TRBV28, the J call TRBJ1-2, with 11 bases fitting TRBD1. This CDR3 region has 15 residues. The ends lost 5 bases at V and 7 bases at J; junction bases unmatched: 9. Germline-derived CDR1 and CDR2 are MDHEN and SYDVKM. The DNA for the CDR3 is TGTGCCAGCAGTGAATCGGGACAGGGGGTTTTTGGCTACACCTTC. Amino acid sequence: CASSESGQGVFGYTF.

The CDR3 DNA reads TGTGCCAGCAGCCCGTGGGGGGTGGGGGCTGAGACCCAGTACTTC. It encodes CASSPWGVGAETQYF. The rearrangement uses TRBV7-2 and TRBJ2-5; D tentatively fits TRBD1 or TRBD2 (6 bases each). This CDR3 is built from 15 residues. Germline V gene lookup returns CDR1 SGHTA and CDR2 FQGNSA. V shed 5 bases and J shed 5 bases, with 18 bases lying between them.

This clone was recorded once. The rearrangement uses TRBV4-1 and TRBJ1-5, with D perhaps matching TRBD1 (5 bases). This CDR3 is built from 20 residues. Germline-derived CDR1 and CDR2 are MGHRA and YSYEKL. Trimming left V 0 bases short and J 4 bases short, with 25 bases between. CDR3 residues: CASSQDRIDRASSRNQPQHF. The CDR3 DNA follows: TGCGCCAGCAGCCAAGATAGGATAGACAGAGCTAGTTCCCGGAATCAGCCCCAGCATTTT.

The V call is TRBV19, the J call TRBJ2-2; TRBD1 matches at 7 bases. The V gene end was trimmed by 4 bases and the J gene end by 0 bases; junction bases not matched to a gene: 5. The CDR3 has 16 amino acids. Per germline, CDR1 LNHDA and CDR2 SQIVND (reference sequence). CDR3 residues: CASSRDSPSNTGELFF. The CDR3 DNA reads TGTGCCAGTAGTAGGGACAGCCCCTCGAACACCGGGGAGCTGTTTTTT.

V gene TRBV6-5 combines with J gene TRBJ1-2; a weak D match, TRBD1 (5 bases). Trimming removed 3 bases from V and 4 bases from J, with 9 bases in between. CDR3 length: 13 amino acids. Per the germline V gene, CDR1 is MNHEY and CDR2 is SVGAGI. CDR3 loop: CASSYRGIYGYTF. In DNA form, the CDR3 reads TGTGCCAGCAGTTATCGGGGGATCTATGGCTACACCTTC.

V is TRBV5-6 and J is TRBJ1-5; D remains unclear. CDR3 length equals 14 residues. Deletions cut 4 bases from V and 5 bases from J, with 13 bases between. The germline gives CDR1 SGHDT, CDR2 YYEEEE. CDR3 nucleotides: TGTGCCAGCAGCATAGGCAGGAGGGATCAGCCCCAGCATTTT. Amino acids: CASSIGRRDQPQHF.

The gene calls are TRBV18 and TRBJ1-2; 10 nucleotides line up with TRBD1. V lost 4 bases and J lost 5; bases outside the gene matches: 7. Germline lookup yields CDR1 KGHSH and CDR2 LQKENI. CDR3 size: 15 residues. The CDR3 here is CASSLRQGASYGYTF. The CDR3 DNA sequence: TGTGCCAGCTCACTAAGACAGGGGGCGTCGTATGGCTACACCTTC.

This clone was detected only once. The germline gene is not matched at one end of the junction; a read error may be the cause. V is TRBV7-9 and J is TRBJ1-1; D not certain. Germline CDR1 SEHNR, CDR2 FQNEAQ (reference sequence). CDR3 length: 17 residues. The CDR3, as DNA: TGTGCCAGCAGCTTAGGGGATGGGAACACCTTGAAGACTGAAGCTTTCTTT. Translating gives CASSLGDGNTLKTEAFF. Supplemented by reference TRBV7-9 and TRBJ1-1, the full variable domain reads DTGVSQNPRHKITKRGQNVTFRCDPISEHNRLYWYRQTLGQGPEFLTYFQNEAQLEKSRLLSDRFSAERPKGSFSTLEIQRTEQGDSAMYLCASSLGDGNTLKTEAFFGQGTRLTVV.

This clone appeared a few times. The chain links TRBV27 to TRBJ2-1, with 7 bases fitting TRBD2. The germline V gene has CDR1 MNHEY and CDR2 SMNVEV (reference sequence). The trim removed 1 base at V and 1 base at J, leaving 7 bases unmatched. The CDR3 is 17 residues long. CDR3 amino acids: CASSLYGLGRSYNEQFF. The CDR3 bases are TGTGCCAGCAGTTTATACGGACTAGGCAGGTCCTACAATGAGCAGTTCTTC.

The chain combines TRBV7-2 with TRBJ1-2, with D maybe TRBD1 (5 bases). Germline values: CDR1 SGHTA, CDR2 FQGNSA. Trimming stripped 1 base from V and 3 bases from J, with 6 bases between. This CDR3 contains 13 residues. This CDR3 is CASSLGGDYGYTF. The CDR3 DNA reads TGTGCCAGCAGCTTAGGGGGGGACTATGGCTACACCTTC. Complete variable domain (other parts from reference TRBV7-2 and TRBJ1-2): GAGVSQSPSNKVTEKGKDVELRCDPISGHTALYWYRQSLGQGLEFLIYFQGNSAPDKSGLPSDRFSAERTGGSVSTLTIQRTQQEDSAVYLCASSLGGDYGYTFGSGTRLTVV.

The genes are TRBV5-8 and TRBJ1-5, with D uncertain. Deletions cut 2 bases from V and 7 bases from J, with 13 bases between. CDR1 and CDR2 from the germline V gene are SGHTS and YDEGEE. The CDR3 is 14 residues long. This CDR3 reads CASSFFVGFQPQHF. CDR3 DNA sequence: TGTGCCAGCAGCTTTTTCGTGGGTTTCCAGCCCCAGCATTTT.

The V gene is TRBV7-8, the J gene TRBJ1-1; D gene unclear. Germline V lookup: CDR1 SGHVS, CDR2 FQNEAQ. CDR3 length equals 14 residues. Trimming stripped 5 bases from V and 1 base from J, with 11 bases between. DNA of the CDR3: TGTGCCAGCAGCCCAGTGGGCGAGAACACTGAAGCTTTCTTT. This sequence encodes CASSPVGENTEAFF. Based on the CDR3 plus reference TRBV7-8 and TRBJ1-1, the full variable domain is GAGVSQSPRYKVAKRGQDVALRCDPISGHVSLFWYQQALGQGPEFLTYFQNEAQLDKSGLPSDRFFAERPEGSVSTLKIQRTQQEDSAVYLCASSPVGENTEAFFGQGTRLTVV.

The chain links TRBV29-1 to TRBJ1-1; no firm D call. Germline V gene sequence: CDR1 SQVTM, CDR2 ANQGSEA. V lost 6 bases and J lost 0, with 14 bases in between. The CDR3 runs to 14 residues. The CDR3 sequence: CSVHLGRMNTEAFF. CDR3 sequence (DNA): TGCAGCGTCCATTTGGGCCGTATGAACACTGAAGCTTTCTTT.

The rearrangement links TRBV6-1 to TRBJ1-3; D remains unclear. The CDR3 is 16 residues long. Deletions cut 0 bases from V and 0 bases from J, with 9 bases between. Germline CDR1 and CDR2: MNHNS and SASEGT. This chain's CDR3 is CASSEAGISSGNTIYF. CDR3 bases: TGTGCCAGCAGTGAAGCGGGGATTTCCTCTGGAAACACCATATATTTT.

The V and J genes are TRBV6-5 and TRBJ1-1, with 7 bases matching TRBD1. This CDR3 spans 15 amino acids. Unmatched junction bases numbered 14, after V lost 6 bases and J lost 7 bases. Germline assignment: CDR1 MNHEY and CDR2 SVGAGI. CDR3 region: CASSYLSDRRIEAFF. The CDR3 nucleotides read TGTGCCAGCAGCTACCTATCGGACAGGAGGATTGAAGCTTTCTTT.

V usage is TRBV3-1 (or the pseudogene TRBV3-2) and J usage is TRBJ2-7; no reliable D call. CDR1 is LGHDT, CDR2 YNNKEL, per germline (reference sequence). This CDR3 is 13 amino acids long. The V end lost 5 bases, the J end lost 2 bases, and 10 bases lay between the germline ends. In nucleotides, the CDR3 is TGTGCCAGCAGCGTCGCAGACGCCTACGAGCAGTACTTC. It specifies CASSVADAYEQYF.

This clone is a singleton in its sample. V gene TRBV9 combines with J gene TRBJ2-3; TRBD2 might be the D (6 bases). Trimming removed 4 bases from V and 8 bases from J, with 17 bases in between. CDR3 length: 14 amino acids. CDR1 and CDR2 (germline): SGDLS, YYNGEE. The CDR3 coding sequence is TGTGCCAGCAGCCCCCCCACCCCCGGGGGTACGCAGTATTTT. Translated: CASSPPTPGGTQYF.